The rows below give T cell receptor beta chains drawn from one sample of a study of radiation and T cells in renal cell carcinoma. Sequenced by immunoSEQ multiplex PCR; TCRdb stores in-frame clones only, minus some. Among approximately 23,000 clones, over 70% were seen once, and the ten largest hold approximately 33%. Sequenced here: blood, sampled from a patient whose treatment included radiotherapy and nephrectomy. The receptors come from a man in his sixties with renal cell carcinoma. The CDR3 runs from the conserved cysteine through the conserved F or W. A D gene is named only where the DNA matches it firmly. Not all rows give a size; the values are once, few, many and, for expanded clones, a class.

d_call: -; clone_size: -; v_call: TRBV30; j_call: TRBJ1-2; cdr3_aa: CAWSTRGPDGYTF; cdr3_nt: TGTGCCTGGAGTACACGGGGCCCCGATGGCTACACCTTC
d_call: TRBD2; clone_size: -; v_call: TRBV12-5; j_call: TRBJ2-1; cdr3_aa: CASGLVFRAGGFNEQFF; cdr3_nt: TGTGCTAGTGGTTTGGTATTCCGAGCGGGAGGGTTCAATGAGCAGTTCTTC
d_call: TRBD2; clone_size: once; v_call: TRBV5-1; j_call: TRBJ2-7; cdr3_aa: CASSHGTSGYEQYF; cdr3_nt: TGCGCCAGCAGTCACGGGACTAGTGGGTACGAGCAGTACTTC
d_call: -; clone_size: -; v_call: TRBV7-3; j_call: TRBJ1-1; cdr3_aa: CASSRDTNTEAFF; cdr3_nt: TGTGCCAGCAGCCGTGACACGAACACTGAAGCTTTCTTT
d_call: TRBD1; clone_size: -; v_call: TRBV29-1; j_call: TRBJ2-2; cdr3_aa: CSVRGLLNTGELFF; cdr3_nt: TGCAGCGTTAGGGGGCTCCTGAACACCGGGGAGCTGTTTTTT
d_call: -; clone_size: -; v_call: TRBV10-2; j_call: TRBJ2-1; cdr3_aa: CASSVGGRLVPYNEQFF; cdr3_nt: TGCGCCAGCAGTGTAGGAGGTCGACTAGTTCCTTACAATGAGCAGTTCTTC
d_call: TRBD2; clone_size: -; v_call: TRBV4-2; j_call: TRBJ2-1; cdr3_aa: CASSQVTSGEQFF; cdr3_nt: TGTGCCAGCAGCCAAGTAACTAGCGGTGAGCAGTTCTTC
d_call: -; clone_size: -; v_call: TRBV11-2; j_call: TRBJ2-3; cdr3_aa: CASSFGLAIRVVDTQYF; cdr3_nt: TGTGCCAGCAGCTTTGGCCTTGCAATCCGGGTGGTAGATACGCAGTATTTT
d_call: -; clone_size: many; v_call: TRBV9; j_call: TRBJ2-5; cdr3_aa: CASSGPGPQETQYF; cdr3_nt: TGTGCCAGCAGCGGGCCGGGGCCCCAAGAGACCCAGTACTTC
d_call: -; clone_size: -; v_call: TRBV27; j_call: TRBJ2-1; cdr3_aa: CASSLGPGYNEQFF; cdr3_nt: TGTGCCAGCAGTTTGGGCCCGGGATACAATGAGCAGTTCTTC
d_call: TRBD2; clone_size: -; v_call: TRBV7-8; j_call: TRBJ2-7; cdr3_aa: CASSSGLAVNEQYF; cdr3_nt: TGTGCCAGCAGCTCGGGACTAGCGGTCAACGAGCAGTACTTC
d_call: TRBD1; clone_size: few; v_call: TRBV6-1; j_call: TRBJ2-7; cdr3_aa: CAIGTGNYEQYF; cdr3_nt: TGTGCCATCGGGACAGGGAACTACGAGCAGTACTTC
d_call: -; clone_size: -; v_call: TRBV6-1; j_call: TRBJ2-7; cdr3_aa: CASSESLYEQYF; cdr3_nt: TGTGCCAGCAGTGAATCCCTATACGAGCAGTACTTC
d_call: -; clone_size: -; v_call: TRBV18; j_call: TRBJ2-5; cdr3_aa: CASSEGETQYF; cdr3_nt: TGTGCCAGCTCCGAGGGGGAGACCCAGTACTTC
d_call: -; clone_size: -; v_call: TRBV19; j_call: TRBJ2-3; cdr3_aa: CASSERTAPTDTQYF; cdr3_nt: TGTGCCAGTAGTGAGAGGACAGCGCCTACAGATACGCAGTATTTT
d_call: TRBD2; clone_size: once; v_call: TRBV6-5; j_call: TRBJ2-3; cdr3_aa: CASRSLAGGTDTQYF; cdr3_nt: TGTGCCAGCAGGTCACTAGCGGGAGGCACAGATACGCAGTATTTT
d_call: TRBD2; clone_size: -; v_call: TRBV27; j_call: TRBJ2-2; cdr3_aa: CASSSARLAQDTGELFF; cdr3_nt: TGTGCCAGCAGTTCAGCCAGACTAGCGCAAGACACCGGGGAGCTGTTTTTT
d_call: -; clone_size: medium-sized; v_call: TRBV30; j_call: TRBJ2-1; cdr3_aa: CAWSRLGTTYNEQFF; cdr3_nt: TGTGCCTGGAGTAGGCTCGGGACAACCTACAATGAGCAGTTCTTC
d_call: -; clone_size: -; v_call: TRBV30; j_call: TRBJ2-1; cdr3_aa: CAWSDLTNEQFF; cdr3_nt: TGTGCCTGGAGTGACCTCACCAATGAGCAGTTCTTC
d_call: -; clone_size: -; v_call: TRBV6-5; j_call: TRBJ1-1; cdr3_aa: CASSYGRGGEAFF; cdr3_nt: TGTGCCAGCAGTTACGGGCGAGGAGGTGAAGCTTTCTTT
d_call: -; clone_size: -; v_call: TRBV7-2; j_call: TRBJ1-1; cdr3_aa: CASSAQGMNTEAFF; cdr3_nt: TGTGCCAGCAGCGCACAGGGTATGAACACTGAAGCTTTCTTT
d_call: -; clone_size: -; v_call: TRBV16; j_call: TRBJ2-5; cdr3_aa: CASSLDPRDFPPGTQYF; cdr3_nt: TGTGCCAGCAGCCTCGACCCTCGCGACTTCCCTCCTGGTACCCAGTACTTC
d_call: -; clone_size: -; v_call: TRBV19; j_call: TRBJ1-3; cdr3_aa: CASSEIMPVGTIYF; cdr3_nt: TGTGCCAGTAGCGAGATTATGCCGGTGGGCACCATATATTTT
d_call: -; clone_size: -; v_call: TRBV7-6; j_call: TRBJ1-2; cdr3_aa: CASSDTGGGGYTF; cdr3_nt: TGTGCCAGCAGCGATACGGGGGGCGGTGGCTACACCTTC
d_call: -; clone_size: -; v_call: TRBV6-1; j_call: TRBJ1-1; cdr3_aa: CASLGLGREAFF; cdr3_nt: TGTGCCAGCCTTGGTCTGGGGAGGGAAGCTTTCTTT
d_call: -; clone_size: -; v_call: TRBV6-5; j_call: TRBJ2-7; cdr3_aa: CASRRDAKYEQYF; cdr3_nt: TGTGCCAGCAGGAGGGACGCGAAGTACGAGCAGTACTTC
d_call: -; clone_size: -; v_call: TRBV5-5; j_call: TRBJ2-2; cdr3_aa: CASSLEGLRTGELFF; cdr3_nt: TGTGCCAGCAGCTTGGAGGGACTCCGCACCGGGGAGCTGTTTTTT
d_call: -; clone_size: medium-sized; v_call: TRBV15; j_call: TRBJ1-3; cdr3_aa: CATSRGDLDSGNTIYF; cdr3_nt: TGTGCCACCAGCAGGGGTGACCTCGACTCTGGAAACACCATATATTTT
d_call: TRBD1; clone_size: -; v_call: TRBV10-3; j_call: TRBJ1-3; cdr3_aa: CAARQGRGNTIYF; cdr3_nt: TGTGCCGCTCGACAGGGGAGAGGAAACACCATATATTTT
d_call: TRBD2; clone_size: once; v_call: TRBV5-8; j_call: TRBJ2-2; cdr3_aa: CASSHAGTSGNTGELFF; cdr3_nt: TGTGCCAGCAGCCACGCCGGGACTAGCGGGAACACCGGGGAGCTGTTTTTT
d_call: TRBD1; clone_size: -; v_call: TRBV18; j_call: TRBJ2-7; cdr3_aa: CASSSGQGAYEQYF; cdr3_nt: TGTGCCAGCTCATCCGGACAGGGGGCATACGAGCAGTACTTC
d_call: -; clone_size: -; v_call: TRBV6-5; j_call: TRBJ1-2; cdr3_aa: CTSWGSWGYTF; cdr3_nt: TGTACCAGCTGGGGGTCTTGGGGCTACACCTTC
d_call: -; clone_size: -; v_call: TRBV1; j_call: TRBJ1-2; cdr3_aa: CTSSHDPGAGHGYTF; cdr3_nt: TGCACCAGCAGCCACGACCCCGGGGCAGGCCATGGCTACACCTTC
d_call: -; clone_size: -; v_call: TRBV4-3; j_call: TRBJ2-3; cdr3_aa: CASSQTFADTQYF; cdr3_nt: TGCGCCAGCAGCCAAACTTTTGCAGATACGCAGTATTTT
d_call: TRBD2; clone_size: -; v_call: TRBV15; j_call: TRBJ2-1; cdr3_aa: CATSRGELAGGDEQFF; cdr3_nt: TGTGCCACCAGCAGAGGCGAACTAGCGGGAGGCGATGAGCAGTTCTTC
d_call: -; clone_size: once; v_call: TRBV18; j_call: TRBJ2-5; cdr3_aa: CASSRRVQETQYF; cdr3_nt: TGTGCCAGCTCACGCCGAGTACAAGAGACCCAGTACTTC
d_call: -; clone_size: -; v_call: TRBV5-1; j_call: TRBJ2-3; cdr3_aa: CASSLWSDTQYF; cdr3_nt: TGCGCCAGCAGCTTGTGGTCGGATACGCAGTATTTT
d_call: -; clone_size: -; v_call: TRBV27; j_call: TRBJ2-7; cdr3_aa: CASSSNDVKNEQYF; cdr3_nt: TGTGCCAGCAGTTCCAACGACGTCAAGAACGAGCAGTACTTC
d_call: -; clone_size: -; v_call: TRBV4-3; j_call: TRBJ2-7; cdr3_aa: CASSQDLGLEQYF; cdr3_nt: TGCGCCAGCAGCCAAGATCTAGGACTCGAGCAGTACTTC
d_call: TRBD1; clone_size: -; v_call: TRBV10-3; j_call: TRBJ2-6; cdr3_aa: CAITGGQGNVLTF; cdr3_nt: TGTGCCATCACGGGGGGACAGGGGAACGTCCTGACTTTC
d_call: TRBD2; clone_size: -; v_call: TRBV11-2; j_call: TRBJ2-7; cdr3_aa: CASSRTSGRIEQYF; cdr3_nt: TGTGCCAGCAGCCGGACTAGCGGGAGGATCGAGCAGTACTTC
d_call: -; clone_size: once; v_call: TRBV5-6; j_call: TRBJ1-2; cdr3_aa: CASTPMGGINYGYTF; cdr3_nt: TGTGCCAGCACCCCTATGGGGGGAATTAACTATGGCTACACCTTC
d_call: -; clone_size: -; v_call: TRBV5-1; j_call: TRBJ1-2; cdr3_aa: CASSFEGNPSSGYTF; cdr3_nt: TGCGCCAGCAGCTTCGAGGGGAACCCATCCTCCGGCTACACCTTC
d_call: TRBD1; clone_size: -; v_call: TRBV6-5; j_call: TRBJ1-3; cdr3_aa: CASSTQGGTGNTIYF; cdr3_nt: TGTGCCAGCAGTACCCAGGGGGGAACTGGAAACACCATATATTTT
d_call: -; clone_size: -; v_call: TRBV18; j_call: TRBJ1-5; cdr3_aa: CASSKGGAKQPQHF; cdr3_nt: TGTGCCAGCTCGAAGGGGGGGGCCAAGCAGCCCCAGCATTTT
d_call: -; clone_size: -; v_call: TRBV19; j_call: TRBJ1-1; cdr3_aa: CASSIRGLTEAFF; cdr3_nt: TGTGCCAGTAGTATTCGAGGCCTGACTGAAGCTTTCTTT
d_call: TRBD1; clone_size: -; v_call: TRBV6-5; j_call: TRBJ1-1; cdr3_aa: CASSPFTGGTEAFF; cdr3_nt: TGTGCCAGCAGCCCATTTACAGGGGGCACTGAAGCTTTCTTT
d_call: TRBD1; clone_size: -; v_call: TRBV29-1; j_call: TRBJ2-5; cdr3_aa: CSAVPQGAQETQYF; cdr3_nt: TGCAGCGCCGTTCCCCAGGGGGCCCAAGAGACCCAGTACTTC
d_call: -; clone_size: -; v_call: TRBV7-8; j_call: TRBJ2-3; cdr3_aa: CASSLDGGPATDTQYF; cdr3_nt: TGTGCCAGCAGCTTAGATGGCGGCCCAGCCACAGATACGCAGTATTTT
d_call: TRBD2; clone_size: -; v_call: TRBV19; j_call: TRBJ2-3; cdr3_aa: CASSPGLASTDTQYF; cdr3_nt: TGTGCCAGTAGCCCGGGACTAGCGAGCACAGATACGCAGTATTTT
d_call: -; clone_size: -; v_call: TRBV10-3; j_call: TRBJ2-2; cdr3_aa: CAIRGTTTGELFF; cdr3_nt: TGTGCCATCAGAGGGACCACCACCGGGGAGCTGTTTTTT
d_call: -; clone_size: -; v_call: TRBV18; j_call: TRBJ2-5; cdr3_aa: CASSFQETQYF; cdr3_nt: TGTGCCAGCTCCTTCCAAGAGACCCAGTACTTC
d_call: -; clone_size: -; v_call: TRBV30; j_call: TRBJ1-1; cdr3_aa: CAWSVRGSGEAFF; cdr3_nt: TGTGCCTGGAGTGTAAGGGGCTCGGGTGAAGCTTTCTTT
d_call: -; clone_size: -; v_call: TRBV7-9; j_call: TRBJ2-7; cdr3_aa: CASSPVGGRSYEQYF; cdr3_nt: TGTGCCAGCAGCCCCGTTGGGGGCAGGTCTTACGAGCAGTACTTC
d_call: -; clone_size: -; v_call: TRBV7-3; j_call: TRBJ2-2; cdr3_aa: CASRPRMGAGELFF; cdr3_nt: TGTGCCAGCAGGCCCAGGATGGGGGCCGGGGAGCTGTTTTTT